This is a list of T cell receptor beta chains from one sample in a study of OX40 agonist ivuxolimab in advanced cancers. Data came from immunoSEQ multiplex PCR; TCRdb stores just in-frame clones and leaves some out. The data show 55,000 to 90,000 clones, with 85% to 90% seen just once and about 2.1% held by the top ten. The specimen comprised CD4+ or CD8+ T cells sorted from blood, sampled in a trial of the OX40 agonist ivuxolimab. The receptors stem from an adult with an advanced solid tumor such as melanoma, head and neck, liver or kidney cancer. The CDR3 runs from the conserved cysteine through the conserved F or W. A D gene is named only where the DNA matches it firmly. Size values are once, few and many counts, or a class for expanded clones, and some rows have none.

size	V	J	D	DNA	CDR3
-	TRBV6-5	TRBJ2-7	TRBD1	TGTGCCAGCCTATCCTTGGGACAGGGGATTTACGAGCAGTACTTC	CASLSLGQGIYEQYF
-	TRBV4-1	TRBJ2-3	-	TGCGCCAGCAGCCCCCCGAGGGGTAATGTAGATACGCAGTATTTT	CASSPPRGNVDTQYF
-	TRBV7-9	TRBJ1-5	-	TGTGCCAGCAGTTGGGCGGACAGTAATCAGCCCCAGCATTTT	CASSWADSNQPQHF
-	TRBV5-4	TRBJ1-1	-	TGTGCCAGCAGCTTAAAAACAGGTCCTGAAGCTTTCTTT	CASSLKTGPEAFF
-	TRBV27	TRBJ2-7	TRBD1	TGTGCCAGCAGCCCCGGGACAGGTCCCTACGAGCAGTACTTC	CASSPGTGPYEQYF
-	TRBV28	TRBJ1-6	-	TGTGCCAGCAGTAAGGCGGGGGGCGCTTATAATTCACCCCTCCACTTT	CASSKAGGAYNSPLHF
-	TRBV7-9	TRBJ2-2	-	TGTGCCAGCACCAGAGCGAACACCGGGGAGCTGTTTTTT	CASTRANTGELFF
-	TRBV4-3	TRBJ1-1	-	TGCGCCAGCAGCCAAGATCCGGTAGGAGGGAACACTGAAGCTTTCTTT	CASSQDPVGGNTEAFF
-	TRBV30	TRBJ2-2	-	TGTGCCCGGGCCGCAACCGGAGGCACCGGGGAGCTGTTTTTT	CARAATGGTGELFF
-	TRBV28	TRBJ1-2	-	TGTGCCAGCAGTTTAGGGGTTCTGGTTGGCTACACCTTC	CASSLGVLVGYTF
-	TRBV29-1	TRBJ2-3	-	TGCAGCGGCAAAACCCAGGGAACTCGAAGCACAGATACGCAGTATTTT	CSGKTQGTRSTDTQYF
-	TRBV28	TRBJ2-7	-	TGTGCCAGCAGGCCTACAGGTTACTACGAGCAGTACTTC	CASRPTGYYEQYF
-	TRBV5-4	TRBJ2-1	TRBD2	TGTGCCAGCAGCCCGGGGGGTACCTACAATGAGCAGTTCTTC	CASSPGGTYNEQFF
-	TRBV2	TRBJ1-4	TRBD1	TGTGCCAGCACTTGGACAGGGAGTGGGGAAAAACTGTTTTTT	CASTWTGSGEKLFF
-	TRBV19	TRBJ2-1	-	TGTGCCAGTAGTAGGGGGGTAGCAGTCGATGAGCAGTTCTTC	CASSRGVAVDEQFF
once	TRBV12-5	TRBJ2-5	-	TGTGCTAGTGGTTTAGGGGGAGTGGGGCAAGAGACCCAGTACTTC	CASGLGGVGQETQYF
-	TRBV18	TRBJ1-5	-	TGTGCCAGCTCACCACGCGGGGGAGGTAACTATCAGCCCCAGCATTTT	CASSPRGGGNYQPQHF
-	TRBV4-1	TRBJ2-1	TRBD2	TGCGCCAGCAGCCTGACTAGCGGGTCCTACAATGAGCAGTTCTTC	CASSLTSGSYNEQFF
once	TRBV5-1	TRBJ2-7	-	TGCGCCAGCAGCTTGGCTTCACCCGTTAAAGAGCAGTACTTC	CASSLASPVKEQYF
-	TRBV9	TRBJ1-2	-	TGTGCCAGCAGCGGCAGCCCGGGTGGCTACACCTTC	CASSGSPGGYTF
few	TRBV19	TRBJ1-1	-	TGTGCCAGTACCCCCATGGGGGGCGGAACTGAAGCTTTCTTT	CASTPMGGGTEAFF
-	TRBV28	TRBJ1-4	-	TGTGCCAGCAGTTTAAGGAATGAAAAACTGTTTTTT	CASSLRNEKLFF
-	TRBV21-1	TRBJ2-3	-	TGTGCCAGCAGCAAAGGGACAGGACTAGCGCGGACAGATACGCAGTATTTT	CASSKGTGLARTDTQYF
-	TRBV6-5	TRBJ1-1	-	TGTGCCAGCAGTTACCAGGCTGAAGCTTTCTTT	CASSYQAEAFF
-	TRBV5-4	TRBJ2-7	-	TGTGCCAGCAGCTCACGACGGGACGGGACCTACGAGCAGTACTTC	CASSSRRDGTYEQYF
-	TRBV7-8	TRBJ1-2	TRBD1	TGTGCCAGCAGGCCACCTCAGGGGGAAGGCTACACCTTC	CASRPPQGEGYTF
-	TRBV19	TRBJ1-5	-	TGTGCCAGTAGTATTAGCCAGGATCAGCCCCAGCATTTT	CASSISQDQPQHF
-	TRBV11-2	TRBJ2-1	-	TGTGCCAGCAGCTTATTCCGGGACAATGAGCAGTTCTTC	CASSLFRDNEQFF
-	TRBV27	TRBJ1-3	-	TGTGCCAGCAGAATGGCGGGGCGCGGCGCCGGAAACACCATATATTTT	CASRMAGRGAGNTIYF
-	TRBV7-2	TRBJ2-7	TRBD1	TGTGCCAGCACCCAGGACAGGGGGCGGGAGCAGTACTTC	CASTQDRGREQYF
-	TRBV7-9	TRBJ2-5	-	TGTGCCAGCGCTAGGGTAGAGACCCAGTACTTC	CASARVETQYF
-	TRBV19	TRBJ2-3	TRBD2	TGTGCCAGTAGTATAGAGGGAGGGGATACGCAGTATTTT	CASSIEGGDTQYF
-	TRBV30	TRBJ2-5	TRBD2	TGTGCCTGGAGGGGATCCGGGACTAGCGGGAGTGGGAGACGAGAGACCCAGTACTTC	CAWRGSGTSGSGRRETQYF
-	TRBV19	TRBJ2-2	-	TGTGCCAGTAGTATCGGACCTTTCACCGGGGAGCTGTTTTTT	CASSIGPFTGELFF
-	TRBV7-9	TRBJ2-5	TRBD2	TGTGCCAGCAGCCCAACCGGGACTAGCGGCCAAGAGACCCAGTACTTC	CASSPTGTSGQETQYF
-	TRBV5-1	TRBJ2-3	-	TGCGCCAGCAGCATCCAAGAGGGCGATACGCAGTATTTT	CASSIQEGDTQYF
-	TRBV7-2	TRBJ2-7	TRBD1	TGTGCCAGCAGCACCCTGACAGGGGGCTCCTACGAGCAGTACTTC	CASSTLTGGSYEQYF
-	TRBV5-1	TRBJ2-3	TRBD2	TGCGCCAGCAGCTTGGTTGCGGGAGGTTTGACGGATACGCAGTATTTT	CASSLVAGGLTDTQYF
-	TRBV7-2	TRBJ2-5	-	TGTGCCAGCAGCTTCCGGGAGACCCAGTACTTC	CASSFRETQYF
-	TRBV5-4	TRBJ2-3	-	TGTGCCAGCAGCTTAGACCGGTCTAGCACAGATACGCAGTATTTT	CASSLDRSSTDTQYF
-	TRBV28	TRBJ2-1	-	TGTGCCAGCAGTTCAGGGGACGGAAAGGGGAGTGAGCAGTTCTTC	CASSSGDGKGSEQFF
-	TRBV28	TRBJ1-1	-	TGTGCCAGCAGTTTATTTGGGGTCCTGAACACTGAAGCTTTCTTT	CASSLFGVLNTEAFF
-	TRBV7-3	TRBJ2-5	-	TGTGCCAGCAGCTTCTACGGGGGAGAGACCCAGTACTTC	CASSFYGGETQYF
-	TRBV19	TRBJ2-2	TRBD2	TGTGCCAGTAGACGGGGGGGAGTACCCGGGGAGCTGTTTTTT	CASRRGGVPGELFF
-	TRBV7-9	TRBJ2-1	-	TGTGCCAGCAGCTTAGATGGGGGATACAATGAGCAGTTCTTC	CASSLDGGYNEQFF
-	TRBV4-1	TRBJ2-1	-	TGCGCCAGCAGCCAAGAGGGGCTGTTTTCCTACAATGAGCAGTTCTTC	CASSQEGLFSYNEQFF
-	TRBV11-3	TRBJ1-2	-	TGTGCCAGCAGCTCACGGGAGGGGAACGGGGGCTACACCTTC	CASSSREGNGGYTF
few	TRBV7-2	TRBJ2-2	-	TGTGCCAGCAGCTTAGGTCATCGGACCGGGGAGCTGTTTTTT	CASSLGHRTGELFF